The rows below give T cell receptor beta chains drawn from one sample of a study of vaccination and CD4 T cells after COVID-19. Their antigens are not known. Each CDR3 protein gets one entry after TCRdb re-called the PCR reads with MiXCR. The table lists about 20,000 distinct CDR3 sequences, around 83% of them singletons. The material was CD4+ T cells from blood, cultured in vitro, obtained after SARS-CoV-2 vaccination. All receptors derive from a human donor who received a COVID-19 vaccine. Each CDR3 is given with its conserved first and last residue. The order of the fields is clone size, J gene, V gene, D gene, CDR3 protein, CDR3 DNA. A D gene is named only where the DNA matches it firmly. Clone size appears in some rows only: once, few, many, or a class for an expanded clone.

once	TRBJ1-3	TRBV12-3/TRBV12-4	-	CASSLRQSSGNTIYF	TGTGCCAGCAGTTTAAGACAGTCCTCTGGAAACACCATATATTTT
once	TRBJ2-7	TRBV3-1	-	CASSLRNTYEQYF	TGTGCCAGCAGCCTAAGGAATACCTACGAGCAGTACTTC
-	TRBJ1-2	TRBV30	-	CAWRHAGLTHYGYTF	TGTGCCTGGAGGCATGCAGGGCTAACCCACTATGGCTACACCTTC
once	TRBJ2-5	TRBV24-1	TRBD2	CATSEGPGLAGQETQYF	TGTGCCACCAGTGAGGGTCCGGGACTAGCGGGGCAAGAGACCCAGTACTTC
-	TRBJ2-2	TRBV2	TRBD1	CASRFGTENTGELFF	TGTGCCAGCAGGTTCGGGACAGAGAACACCGGGGAGCTGTTTTTT
-	TRBJ2-1	TRBV6-1	-	CASTRDNEQFF	TGTGCCAGCACCCGGGACAATGAGCAGTTCTTC
-	TRBJ1-1	TRBV19	-	CASNAQLRGGTEAFF	TGTGCCAGTAATGCCCAGTTAAGGGGGGGGACTGAAGCTTTCTTT
-	TRBJ1-5	TRBV5-1	-	CASSFGSTNQPQHF	TGCGCCAGCAGCTTCGGGTCTACTAATCAGCCCCAGCATTTT
few	TRBJ1-6	TRBV6-1	TRBD1	CASSWTGSESPLHF	TGTGCCAGCAGCTGGACAGGGTCAGAATCACCCCTCCACTTT
-	TRBJ2-3	TRBV4-1	TRBD2	CASSQAGSSGGAVPDTQYF	TGCGCCAGCAGCCAGGCCGGTTCTAGCGGGGGGGCCGTCCCCGATACGCAGTATTTT
once	TRBJ1-3	TRBV20-1	TRBD1	CSANDRASGNTIYF	TGCAGTGCCAACGACAGGGCCTCTGGAAACACCATATATTTT
few	TRBJ1-5	TRBV27	TRBD1	CASSQTGGVGGQPQHF	TGTGCCAGCAGTCAGACAGGGGGCGTCGGAGGTCAGCCCCAGCATTTT
few	TRBJ1-2	TRBV20-1	-	CSVPGHYGYTF	TGCAGTGTCCCAGGGCACTATGGCTACACCTTC
-	TRBJ1-2	TRBV5-1	TRBD1	CASRKGTGRDSGYGYTF	TGCGCCAGCAGAAAGGGGACAGGGAGGGATAGCGGCTATGGCTACACCTTC
once	TRBJ2-7	TRBV6-1	-	CASSEGWGRSYEQYF	TGTGCCAGCAGTGAAGGCTGGGGACGGTCCTACGAGCAGTACTTC
-	TRBJ2-2	TRBV20-1	-	CSAQRTGELFF	TGCAGTGCCCAGAGGACCGGGGAGCTGTTTTTT
-	TRBJ2-5	TRBV6-1	-	CASSVEGGETQYF	TGTGCCAGCAGTGTGGAGGGGGGGGAGACCCAGTACTTC
once	TRBJ2-2	TRBV19	-	CASSIVAGQGTGELFF	TGTGCCAGTAGTATAGTTGCGGGGCAAGGCACCGGGGAGCTGTTTTTT
-	TRBJ1-2	TRBV5-4	TRBD1	CASSQGQGDYSF	TGTGCCAGCAGCCAGGGACAGGGGGACTACAGCTTC
-	TRBJ2-3	TRBV2	TRBD1	CASSVPTGPGDTQYF	TGTGCCAGCAGTGTCCCGACAGGGCCGGGAGATACGCAGTATTTT
-	TRBJ2-1	TRBV12-3/TRBV12-4	TRBD1	CASSLRGNEQFF	TGTGCCAGCAGTCTCAGGGGGAATGAGCAGTTCTTC
-	TRBJ1-2	TRBV21-1	-	CASSKALKGGNYGYTF	TGTGCCAGCAGCAAAGCGCTAAAGGGAGGTAACTATGGCTACACCTTC
-	TRBJ1-5	TRBV7-9	-	CASSHQVGATNQPQHF	TGTGCCAGCAGCCACCAGGTGGGGGCCACAAATCAGCCCCAGCATTTT
-	TRBJ2-2	TRBV23-1	TRBD1	CASSQSPRPGQGNTGELFF	TGCGCCAGCAGTCAATCCCCTCGACCGGGACAGGGTAACACCGGGGAGCTGTTTTTT
once	TRBJ1-5	TRBV30	-	CAWGRGNQPQHF	TGTGCCTGGGGGCGAGGCAATCAGCCCCAGCATTTT
-	TRBJ2-3	TRBV20-1	TRBD2	CSARDEGLAVTDTQYF	TGCAGTGCTAGAGATGAGGGGCTAGCGGTCACAGATACGCAGTATTTT
-	TRBJ1-5	TRBV11-2	-	CASSLAGRDQPQHF	TGTGCCAGCAGCTTAGCAGGGAGGGATCAGCCCCAGCATTTT
-	TRBJ2-3	TRBV20-1	TRBD2	CSATLGAGDTDTQYF	TGCAGTGCCACCCTCGGAGCGGGGGACACAGATACGCAGTATTTT